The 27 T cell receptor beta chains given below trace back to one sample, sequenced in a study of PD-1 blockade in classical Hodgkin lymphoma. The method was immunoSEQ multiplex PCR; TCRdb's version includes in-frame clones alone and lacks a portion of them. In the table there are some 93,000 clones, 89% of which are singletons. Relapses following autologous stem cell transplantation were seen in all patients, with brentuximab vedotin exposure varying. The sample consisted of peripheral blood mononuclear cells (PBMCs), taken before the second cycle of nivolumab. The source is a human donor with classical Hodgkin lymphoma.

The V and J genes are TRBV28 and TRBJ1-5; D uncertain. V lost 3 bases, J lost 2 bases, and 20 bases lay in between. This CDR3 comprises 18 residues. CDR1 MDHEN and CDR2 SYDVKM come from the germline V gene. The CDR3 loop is CASSFLRTQDFGNQPQHF. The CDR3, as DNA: TGTGCCAGCAGTTTTCTTCGGACGCAGGATTTCGGCAATCAGCCCCAGCATTTT.

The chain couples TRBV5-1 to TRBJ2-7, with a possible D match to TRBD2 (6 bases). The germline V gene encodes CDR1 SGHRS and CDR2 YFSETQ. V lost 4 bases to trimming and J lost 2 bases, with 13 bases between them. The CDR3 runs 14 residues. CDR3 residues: CASSPLGGPYEQYF. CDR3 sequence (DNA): TGCGCCAGCAGCCCCCTCGGGGGACCCTACGAGCAGTACTTC.

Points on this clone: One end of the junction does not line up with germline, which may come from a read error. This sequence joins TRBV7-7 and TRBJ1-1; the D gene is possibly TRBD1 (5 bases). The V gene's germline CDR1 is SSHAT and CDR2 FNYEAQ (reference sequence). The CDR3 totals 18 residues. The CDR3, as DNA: TGTGCTAGCAGCTTAGCGTTGGGGACTCAACTGATGAACACTGAAGCTTTCTTT. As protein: CASSLALGTQLMNTEAFF.

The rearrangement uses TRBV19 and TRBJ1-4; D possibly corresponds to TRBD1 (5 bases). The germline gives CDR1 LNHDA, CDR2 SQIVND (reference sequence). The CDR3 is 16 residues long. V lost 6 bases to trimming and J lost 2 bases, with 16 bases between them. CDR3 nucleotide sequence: TGTGCCAGTAGCCCCTGGCAGGGCTCGACTAATGAAAAACTGTTTTTT. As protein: CASSPWQGSTNEKLFF.

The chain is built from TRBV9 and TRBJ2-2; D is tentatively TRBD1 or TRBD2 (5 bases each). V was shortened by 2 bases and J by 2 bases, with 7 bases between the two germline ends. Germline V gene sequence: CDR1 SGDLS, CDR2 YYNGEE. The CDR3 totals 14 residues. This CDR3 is CASSVGGNTGELFF. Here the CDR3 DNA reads TGTGCCAGCAGCGTTGGGGGAAACACCGGGGAGCTGTTTTTT.

The CDR3 sequence is CASRTGGTNEKLFF. The CDR3 bases are TGTGCCAGCCGAACCGGAGGCACTAATGAAAAACTGTTTTTT. J is TRBJ1-4 and V is TRBV28; no reliable D call. V shed 8 bases and J shed 2 bases, with 12 bases lying between them. Germline CDR1 is MDHEN and CDR2 is SYDVKM. This CDR3 is 14 amino acids long.

CDR3 in amino acids: CAISGTYLGNEQYF. Here the CDR3 DNA reads TGTGCCATCAGCGGGACCTACCTCGGAAACGAGCAGTACTTC. This chain joins TRBV10-3 and TRBJ2-7; D is possibly TRBD1 or TRBD2 (5 bases each). V dropped 6 bases and J dropped 5 bases, with 17 bases sitting between them. Germline V gene sequence: CDR1 ENHRY, CDR2 SYGVKD. This CDR3 has 14 residues.

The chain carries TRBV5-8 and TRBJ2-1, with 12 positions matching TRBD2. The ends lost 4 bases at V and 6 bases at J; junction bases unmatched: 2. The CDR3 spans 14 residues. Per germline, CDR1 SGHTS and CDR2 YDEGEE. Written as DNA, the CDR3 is TGTGCCAGCAGCGGGACTAGCGGGCTCAATGAGCAGTTCTTC. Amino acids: CASSGTSGLNEQFF.

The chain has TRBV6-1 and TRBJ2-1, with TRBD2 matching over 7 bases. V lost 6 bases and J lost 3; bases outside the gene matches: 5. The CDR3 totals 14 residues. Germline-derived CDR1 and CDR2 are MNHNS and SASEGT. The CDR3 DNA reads TGTGCCAGCAGCGGACTAGATGGCTACAATGAGCAGTTCTTC. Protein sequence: CASSGLDGYNEQFF.

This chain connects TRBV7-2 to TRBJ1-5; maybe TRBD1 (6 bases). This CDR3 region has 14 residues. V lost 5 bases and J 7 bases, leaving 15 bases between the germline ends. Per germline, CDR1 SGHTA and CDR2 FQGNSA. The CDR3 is CASSPRGGNQPQHF. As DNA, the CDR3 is TGTGCCAGCAGCCCCAGGGGCGGGAACCAGCCCCAGCATTTT.

CDR3 sequence reads: CASRTDTYNEQFF. CDR3 bases: TGTGCCAGCAGGACAGATACCTACAATGAGCAGTTCTTC. The chain links TRBV2 to TRBJ2-1; the D gene is possibly TRBD1 (5 bases). The V gene lost 6 bases and the J gene lost 2 bases, with 8 bases spanning the gap. This CDR3 spans 13 amino acids. CDR1 is SNHLY, CDR2 FYNNEI, per germline. The entire variable domain, with the rest obtained from reference TRBV2 and TRBJ2-1, is as follows: EPEVTQTPSHQVTQMGQEVILRCVPISNHLYFYWYRQILGQKVEFLVSFYNNEISEKSEIFDDQFSVERPDGSNFTLKIRSTKLEDSAMYFCASRTDTYNEQFFGPGTRLTVL.

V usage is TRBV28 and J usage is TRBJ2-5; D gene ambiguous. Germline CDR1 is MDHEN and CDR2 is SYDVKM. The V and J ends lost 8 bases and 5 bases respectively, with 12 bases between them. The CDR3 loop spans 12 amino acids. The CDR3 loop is CASWRASETQYF. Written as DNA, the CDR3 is TGTGCCAGCTGGCGAGCCTCGGAGACCCAGTACTTC.

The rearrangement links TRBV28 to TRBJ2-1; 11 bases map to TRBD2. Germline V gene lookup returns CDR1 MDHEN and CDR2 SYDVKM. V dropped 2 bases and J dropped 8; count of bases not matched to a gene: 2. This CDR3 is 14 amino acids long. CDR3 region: CASSLTSGGYEQFF. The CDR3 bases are TGTGCCAGCAGTTTAACTAGCGGGGGTTATGAGCAGTTCTTC.

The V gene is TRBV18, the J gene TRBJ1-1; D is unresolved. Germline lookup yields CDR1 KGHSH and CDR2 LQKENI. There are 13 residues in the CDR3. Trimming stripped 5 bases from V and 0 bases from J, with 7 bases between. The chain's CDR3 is CASSTGVNTEAFF. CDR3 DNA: TGTGCCAGCTCAACCGGGGTGAACACTGAAGCTTTCTTT.

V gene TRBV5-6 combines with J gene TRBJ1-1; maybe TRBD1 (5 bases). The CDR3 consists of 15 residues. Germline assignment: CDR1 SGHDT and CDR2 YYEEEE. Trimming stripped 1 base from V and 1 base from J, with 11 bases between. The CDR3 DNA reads TGTGCCAGCAGCTTGACACAGGTATGGAACACTGAAGCTTTCTTT. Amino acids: CASSLTQVWNTEAFF.

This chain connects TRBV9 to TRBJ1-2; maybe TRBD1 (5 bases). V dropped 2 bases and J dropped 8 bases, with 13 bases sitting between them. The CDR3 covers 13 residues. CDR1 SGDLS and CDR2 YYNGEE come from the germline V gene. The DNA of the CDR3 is TGTGCCAGCAGCGTCTCTCTGGGGGAGGGCTACACCTTC. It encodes CASSVSLGEGYTF.

The chain's CDR3 is CASRTGSWSNQPQHF. The DNA of the CDR3 is TGTGCCAGCAGGACAGGGTCGTGGAGCAATCAGCCCCAGCATTTT. The chain has TRBV6-5 and TRBJ1-5; 7 positions agree with TRBD1. Germline trimming cut 6 bases from V and 1 base from J; bases unmatched to any gene: 6. The CDR3 extends over 15 amino acids. In germline, CDR1 is MNHEY, CDR2 SVGAGI.

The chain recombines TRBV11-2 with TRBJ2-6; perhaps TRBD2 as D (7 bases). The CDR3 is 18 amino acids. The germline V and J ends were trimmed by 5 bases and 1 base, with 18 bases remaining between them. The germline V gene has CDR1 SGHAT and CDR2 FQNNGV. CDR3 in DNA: TGTGCCAGCAGCCCCTCGGGGGGCAGGACGTCTGGGGCCAACGTCCTGACTTTC. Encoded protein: CASSPSGGRTSGANVLTF.

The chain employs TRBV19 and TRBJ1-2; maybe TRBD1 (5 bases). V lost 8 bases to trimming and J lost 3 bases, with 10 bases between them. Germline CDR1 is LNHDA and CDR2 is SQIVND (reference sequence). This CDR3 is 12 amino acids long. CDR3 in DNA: TGTGCCAGTCCGGACACTTACTATGGCTACACCTTC. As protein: CASPDTYYGYTF.

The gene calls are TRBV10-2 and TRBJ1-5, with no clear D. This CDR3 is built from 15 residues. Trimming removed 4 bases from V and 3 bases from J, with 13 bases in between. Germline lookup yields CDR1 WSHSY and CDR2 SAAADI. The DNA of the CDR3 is TGCGCCAGCAGTGGCGGGGAGGTTGACAATCAGCCCCAGCATTTT. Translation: CASSGGEVDNQPQHF.

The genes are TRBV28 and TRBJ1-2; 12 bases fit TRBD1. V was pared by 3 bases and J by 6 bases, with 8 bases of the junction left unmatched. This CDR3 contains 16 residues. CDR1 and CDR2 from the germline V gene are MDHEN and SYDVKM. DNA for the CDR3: TGTGCCAGCAGTTTTAGGTCGGGACAGGGGGCCGATGGCTACACCTTC. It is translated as CASSFRSGQGADGYTF.

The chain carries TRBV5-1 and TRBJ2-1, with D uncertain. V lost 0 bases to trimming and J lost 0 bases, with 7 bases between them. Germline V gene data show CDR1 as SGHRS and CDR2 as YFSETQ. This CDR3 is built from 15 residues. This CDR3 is CASSLAKSSYNEQFF. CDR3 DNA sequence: TGCGCCAGCAGCTTGGCCAAGAGCTCCTACAATGAGCAGTTCTTC.

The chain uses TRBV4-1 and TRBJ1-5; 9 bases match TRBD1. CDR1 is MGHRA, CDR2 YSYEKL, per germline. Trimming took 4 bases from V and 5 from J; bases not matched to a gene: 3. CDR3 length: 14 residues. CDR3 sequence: CASSPGTGYQPQHF. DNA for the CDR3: TGCGCCAGCAGCCCAGGGACAGGGTATCAGCCCCAGCATTTT.

CDR3 DNA sequence: TGTGCCAGCAGCCCGGGGGGAAGGGGCAACACTGAAGCTTTCTTT. It translates to CASSPGGRGNTEAFF. The chain is built from TRBV14 and TRBJ1-1; D is perhaps TRBD1 (5 bases). V dropped 4 bases and J dropped 2 bases, with 14 bases sitting between them. In germline, CDR1 is SGHDN, CDR2 FVKESK. This CDR3 region has 15 residues.

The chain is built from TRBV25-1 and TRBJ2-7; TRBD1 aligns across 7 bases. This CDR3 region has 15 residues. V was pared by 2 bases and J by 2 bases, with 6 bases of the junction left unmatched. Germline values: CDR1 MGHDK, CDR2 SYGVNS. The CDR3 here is CASSERQGRPYEQYF. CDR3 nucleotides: TGTGCCAGCAGTGAAAGACAGGGTAGGCCCTACGAGCAGTACTTC.

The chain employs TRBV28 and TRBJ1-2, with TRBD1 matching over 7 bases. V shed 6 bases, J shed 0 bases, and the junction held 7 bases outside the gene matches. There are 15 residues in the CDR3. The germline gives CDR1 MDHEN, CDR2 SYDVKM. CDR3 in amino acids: CASRATGTANYGYTF. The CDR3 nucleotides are TGTGCCAGCAGGGCCACAGGGACAGCTAACTATGGCTACACCTTC.

The CDR3 spells CASSPRDGTYEQYF. The CDR3, as DNA: TGTGCCAGCAGCCCCAGGGACGGAACCTACGAGCAGTACTTC. This chain joins TRBV7-8 and TRBJ2-7; TRBD1 or TRBD2 may be the D gene (5 bases each). CDR1 is SGHVS, CDR2 FQNEAQ, per germline. This CDR3 contains 14 residues. Trimming left V 5 bases short and J 2 bases short, with 13 bases between.